This T cell receptor (beta chain) was sequenced during a study of shared clonotypes between healthy human individuals (dated by TCRdb to about 2020). General notes on the study: A couple of women and a few men aged 18 to 49 years were included in the cohort. For each donor, CD4 naive and CD4 memory were each run on three plates, CD8 naive on two plates, and CD8 memory on one plate. To estimate repertoire size and how much clonotype sharing occurs between individuals, the study deeply sequenced the blood TCR repertoires of five healthy adults. Different laboratories and diverse techniques were used to prepare libraries and sequence TCR repertoires, to increase sequencing depth and limit assay-specific biases. Leukapheresis yielded between about 0.8 and 9.5 billion PBMCs per donor. General study outcomes and caveats: Approximately 4.8% of naive CD4, roughly 3.6% of naive CD8, roughly 2.4% of memory CD4, and approximately 0.4% of memory CD8 clonotypes were shared across a few donors. Pairwise subsampling indicated that sequencing depth was expected to affect the degree of clonotype sharing among donors. The genetic and exposure-history diversity represented was limited by the small number of donors. Compared with non-shared clonotypes, clonotypes shared by all four sorted-subset donors had higher generation probabilities. Only blood was sampled, and tissue TCR repertoires likely differ from those in blood. Incomplete sequencing was indicated by rarefaction of sorted-subset datasets, despite the large sequencing depth. Estimated clonotype richness was generally larger for naive than for memory subsets.

The CDR3 measures 13 amino acids from cysteine to phenylalanine. Solely the CDR3 DNA is kept, with 39 bases framed from the first base. The germline ends are 7 bases apart after V is trimmed by 2 bases and J by 6 bases. CDR1 is given as SGHAT and CDR2 as FQNNGV, both from the germline V gene. A word on this clone: Its antigen is currently not known. No much larger clone exists at a distance of one base, and base qualities are not known.

TCR CDR3 regions were amplified from genomic DNA by multiplex PCR using the deep immunoSEQ assay. Extracted genomic DNA from each cell subset was distributed evenly across all wells of several immunoSEQ 96-well plates, and each plate was treated as a replicate. For sorted subsets, each replicate PCR was loaded with 200 ng genomic DNA, equivalent to roughly 30,000 T cell genomes. The purified libraries were quantified using a Qubit 3.0 fluorometer, sized with a Bioanalyzer 2100, and then quantified again using the KAPA Library Quantification kit. A separate single-read 150-cycle Illumina NextSeq 550 flow cell was used to sequence each immunoSEQ 96-well plate. The paper's processing steps were these. The immunoSEQ output contained only junctional sequences without quality scores, so filtering could not match that applied to full-length reads. To assign V/J genes and CDR3, sequences were annotated using PyIR, a Python wrapper for IgBLAST v1.9, with IMGT germline references. Reads with weak V/J assignments (E-value above 1e-6), missing CDR3, stop codons, out-of-frame junctions, or ambiguous translated residues were removed. V3J clonotypes were defined as sequences sharing the same inferred V gene, J gene, and CDR3 amino acid sequence. Percentage overlap between repertoires was computed as shared unique clonotypes divided by the size of the smaller repertoire. Repertoire richness was assessed with RTK rarefaction, the Chao1 estimator, and Recon v2.1 estimates of unobserved clonotypes. Generation probabilities were computed with OLGA for all TCRbeta clonotypes obtained by the gDNA method from several donors. In TCRdb, the immuneACCESS table is reduced to in-frame sequences with V and J assigned. These tables do not hold every clone; where another copy was compared, an unresolved V gene accounts for under half, and the others remain unexplained. V, J and clone size are those of that table, while D and trimming were read from the DNA. This sample comprises 550,000 to 700,000 clones, approximately 73% of them detected only once. Clones ranked in the top ten supply under 2% of the sample.

Donors were healthy HIV-negative adults with no recently reported acute infections or vaccinations. All donors were Caucasian adults living in Nashville, Tennessee, USA. CD4+ T cells were enriched through magnetic negative selection, after which naive cells were positively selected on CD45RA and the remaining negative fraction served as the memory subset. Blood was collected by leukapheresis, and PBMCs were isolated by Ficoll-Histopaque density gradient centrifugation and then cryopreserved in liquid nitrogen vapor phase. Purity and quantity of every magnetically sorted T cell population were checked by analytical flow cytometry. Genomic DNA was isolated from every sorted fraction and measured by UV absorbance on a Nanodrop 2000c.

The TCR comes from a woman younger than 45 in good health. The sequencing input was memory CD4+ T cells sorted from blood. This sample's cell subset or site label indicates: CD45RA-negative fraction. The chain is assembled from TRBV11-2 and TRBJ2-2; the D segment cannot be called with confidence. The CDR3 here reads CASSLLAAGELFF. The DNA sequence reads TGTGCCAGCAGCTTACTGGCGGCCGGGGAGCTGTTTTTT.